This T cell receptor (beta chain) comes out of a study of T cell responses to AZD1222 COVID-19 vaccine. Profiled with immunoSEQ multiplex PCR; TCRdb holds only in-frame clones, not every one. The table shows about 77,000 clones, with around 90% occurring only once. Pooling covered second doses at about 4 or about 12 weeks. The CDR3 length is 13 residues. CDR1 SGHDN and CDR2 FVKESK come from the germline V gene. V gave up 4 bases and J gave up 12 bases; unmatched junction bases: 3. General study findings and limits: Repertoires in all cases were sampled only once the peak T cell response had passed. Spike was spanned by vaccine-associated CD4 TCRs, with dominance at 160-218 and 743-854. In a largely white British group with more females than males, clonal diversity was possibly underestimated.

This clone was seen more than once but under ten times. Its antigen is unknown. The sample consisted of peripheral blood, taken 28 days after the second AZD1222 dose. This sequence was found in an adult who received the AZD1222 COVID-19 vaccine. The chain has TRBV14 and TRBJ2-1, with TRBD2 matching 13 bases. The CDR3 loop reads CASSRTSGRTQFF. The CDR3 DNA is TGTGCCAGCAGCCGGACTAGCGGGAGAACGCAGTTCTTC. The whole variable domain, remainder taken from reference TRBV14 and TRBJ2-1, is EAGVTQFPSHSVIEKGQTVTLRCDPISGHDNLYWYRRVMGKEIKFLLHFVKESKQDESGMPNNRFLAERTGGTYSTLKVQPAELEDSGVYFCASSRTSGRTQFFGPGTRLTVL.